This is a list of T cell receptor beta chains from one sample in a study of regulatory T cells in long-lasting Graves disease. TCRdb reprocessed the multiplex PCR reads with MiXCR, giving one entry per CDR3 protein. The profile shows around 400,000 distinct CDR3 sequences, approximately 15% of them singletons. The sample was also reused in another study, on T cells in Graves' hyperthyroidism and ophthalmopathy.

Here the sequenced sample was peripheral blood mononuclear cells (PBMCs), taken at new diagnosis, from a patient treated with antithyroid drugs. The receptors originated from a woman in her 40s with Graves disease. CDR3s include the opening cysteine and the closing phenylalanine or tryptophan. Fields, in order: V gene, J gene, CDR3 length, clone size, D gene, CDR3 DNA, CDR3 protein. The D gene is left open where the match is weak. Only some rows state a clone size, as once, few, many or a class for expanded clones.

TRBV12-3/TRBV12-4	TRBJ1-5	15	NA	NA	TGTGCCAGCAGTTTCGGAGTTTATAGCAATCAGCCCCAGCATTTT	CASSFGVYSNQPQHF
TRBV3-1	TRBJ2-7	14	many	NA	TGTGCCAGCAGCCAAGAGGGACACACCTACGAGCAGTACTTC	CASSQEGHTYEQYF
TRBV7-9	TRBJ1-5	15	many	NA	TGTGCCAGCAGCCCATGGGAAGTTAGCACAGATACGCAGCATTTT	CASSPWEVSTDTQHF
TRBV6-2/TRBV6-3	TRBJ1-2	12	NA	NA	TGTGCCAGCAGTGAATTTGGTTATGGCTACACCTTC	CASSEFGYGYTF
TRBV11-2	TRBJ2-7	16	NA	TRBD1	TGTGCCAGCAGCTTAAACCGGGACAGGCGCTCCTACGAGCAGTACTTC	CASSLNRDRRSYEQYF
TRBV12-3/TRBV12-4	TRBJ2-5	16	many	TRBD2	TGTGCCAGCACCCCTTCAAGCGGGAGAGTAGGCGAGACCCAGTACTTC	CASTPSSGRVGETQYF
TRBV28	TRBJ1-1	13	many	NA	TGTGCCAGCAGTTTTCAGTTCCACGGGGAAGCTTTCTTT	CASSFQFHGEAFF
TRBV7-2	TRBJ2-5	15	few	NA	TGTGCCAGCAGCCTGTACGGGTCTCACCAAGAGACCCAGTACTTC	CASSLYGSHQETQYF
TRBV5-1	TRBJ1-5	15	few	TRBD1	TGCGCCAGCAGCTCCACAGGGGCAATCAATCAGCCCCAGCATTTT	CASSSTGAINQPQHF
TRBV27	TRBJ1-2	13	NA	NA	TGTGCCAGCAGTTTAGGGCCGGGGGGTGGCTACACCTTC	CASSLGPGGGYTF
TRBV10-3	TRBJ2-7	15	many	TRBD2	TGTGCCACCCGGGGAGCGGGAAATCGTTCCTACGAGCAGTACTTC	CATRGAGNRSYEQYF
TRBV15	TRBJ2-1	16	many	TRBD2	TGTGCCACCAGCAGGGCGGGACTAGCGCATTACAATGAGCAGTTCTTC	CATSRAGLAHYNEQFF
TRBV11-3	TRBJ1-1	12	many	NA	TGTGCCAGCACCGAGGGCGGCACTGAAGCTTTCTTT	CASTEGGTEAFF
TRBV4-3	TRBJ2-7	15	once	TRBD2	TGCGCCAGCAGCCAAGATTATCACGGGAGGAACGAGCAGTACTTC	CASSQDYHGRNEQYF
TRBV28	TRBJ1-1	14	few	TRBD1	TGTGCCAGCAGCGAAACAGGGGGCGGCACTGAAGCTTTCTTT	CASSETGGGTEAFF
TRBV9	TRBJ2-1	14	few	NA	TGTGCCAGCAGCGTAGGTTCAGGGCACAATGAGCAGTTCTTC	CASSVGSGHNEQFF
TRBV27	TRBJ1-1	15	few	NA	TGTGCCAGCAGTTTGGCGGGGGGGACTAACACTGAAGCTTTCTTT	CASSLAGGTNTEAFF
TRBV7-2	TRBJ1-5	14	few	NA	TGTGCCAGCAGCTTAGGGGGGGGCCCTCAGCCCCAGCATTTT	CASSLGGGPQPQHF
TRBV11-2	TRBJ2-1	14	many	TRBD2	TGTGCCAGCGAAACTAGCGAGAGATACAATGAGCAGTTCTTC	CASETSERYNEQFF
TRBV20-1	TRBJ2-1	16	many	TRBD2	TGCAGTGCTATCCGATCCTCTAGCGGGAGGTTGAATGAGCAGTTCTTC	CSAIRSSSGRLNEQFF
TRBV27	TRBJ2-3	15	few	TRBD2	TGTGCCAGCAGTTCGACTAGCGGGAGAATGGGTACGCAGTATTTT	CASSSTSGRMGTQYF
TRBV18	TRBJ2-7	15	NA	TRBD1	TGTGCCAGCTCACCGGGGACAGGGACGGGATGGGAGCAGTACTTC	CASSPGTGTGWEQYF
TRBV30	TRBJ2-7	15	many	TRBD2	TGTGCCTGGAGTCGCCCGGGAGGGGGTACGTACGAGCAGTACTTC	CAWSRPGGGTYEQYF
TRBV6-5	TRBJ1-1	15	NA	TRBD1	TGTGCCAGCAGTTGGGACAGGGAACGCCACACTGAAGCTTTCTTT	CASSWDRERHTEAFF
TRBV27	TRBJ1-1	14	many	NA	TGTGCCAGCAGTTTAACTCGGGCGCCCACTGAAGCTTTCTTT	CASSLTRAPTEAFF
TRBV10-3	TRBJ1-1	13	once	NA	TGTGCCATCAGCCCCCAATTAGGCACTGAAGCTTTCTTT	CAISPQLGTEAFF
TRBV12-3/TRBV12-4	TRBJ1-3	16	NA	NA	TGTGCCAGCAGTTGGGGCGAAAGTAGGTTCGGAAACACCATATATTTT	CASSWGESRFGNTIYF
TRBV3-1	TRBJ2-5	14	many	NA	TGTGCCAGCAGCCCTAAAGGGGTACGCGAGACCCAGTACTTC	CASSPKGVRETQYF
TRBV29-1	TRBJ2-1	13	NA	TRBD2	TGCAGCACCTCCGCGGGGGGGTCCGGGGAGCAGTTCTTC	CSTSAGGSGEQFF
TRBV27	TRBJ2-1	18	NA	TRBD2	TGTGCCAGCAGTTTATGGTGGACTAGCGGGAGAGGGGCCAATGAGCAGTTCTTC	CASSLWWTSGRGANEQFF
TRBV5-8	TRBJ2-4	13	few	TRBD1	TGTGCCAGCAACCGGGACAGGGAAAACATTCAGTACTTC	CASNRDRENIQYF
TRBV5-1	TRBJ1-6	17	many	TRBD1	TGCGCCAGCAGCTCGACCGGGACAGGGGAAGGGTTGTCACCCCTCCACTTT	CASSSTGTGEGLSPLHF
TRBV4-3	TRBJ2-6	18	NA	TRBD2	TGCGCCAGCAGCCAAGATGTCCTAGCGGGAGTTGGAGCCAACGTCCTGACTTTC	CASSQDVLAGVGANVLTF
TRBV2	TRBJ2-3	15	NA	NA	TGTGCCAGCAGCGATCCCGGGACACTAGCAGATACGCAGTATTTT	CASSDPGTLADTQYF
TRBV24-1	TRBJ2-7	14	NA	TRBD1	TGTGCCACCAGTGATAACAGGGGAACGCGCGAGCAGTACTTC	CATSDNRGTREQYF
TRBV27	TRBJ1-6	13	NA	NA	TGTGCCAGCAGTGGCCGGACGAATTCACCCCTCCACTTT	CASSGRTNSPLHF
TRBV9	TRBJ2-1	16	NA	TRBD2	TGTGCCAGCAGCGTAGCTAAAGGACTAGCGAACAATGAGCAGTTCTTC	CASSVAKGLANNEQFF
TRBV12-3/TRBV12-4	TRBJ2-5	11	many	NA	TGTGCCAGCAGACAGGGAGAGACCCAGTACTTC	CASRQGETQYF
TRBV11-2	TRBJ2-1	13	many	TRBD2	TGTGCCAGCAGCTTAGGCGCGGGAGATGAGCAGTTCTTC	CASSLGAGDEQFF
TRBV5-1	TRBJ2-7	15	many	TRBD2	TGCGCCAGCAGCCCGACGGGAGGGCAACAGTACGAGCAGTACTTC	CASSPTGGQQYEQYF
TRBV18	TRBJ1-1	15	many	NA	TGTGCCAGCTCACCATATCAGGGTCTGAACACTGAAGCTTTCTTT	CASSPYQGLNTEAFF
TRBV3-1	TRBJ2-7	19	NA	TRBD2	TGTGCCAGCAGCCACCAATCCCTGGGGCTAGCGGGAGGGGGCTACGAGCAGTACTTC	CASSHQSLGLAGGGYEQYF
TRBV20-1	TRBJ2-7	14	NA	NA	TGCAGCGTCCTGACCGGGACGGGGGACTACGAGCAGTACTTC	CSVLTGTGDYEQYF
TRBV12-3/TRBV12-4	TRBJ2-3	15	many	NA	TGTGCCAGCAGTTTAGCGGCGGACATTACAGATACGCAGTATTTT	CASSLAADITDTQYF
TRBV2	TRBJ2-5	14	many	NA	TGTGCCAGTAGTGCACTAGGTTTACAAGAGACCCAGTACTTC	CASSALGLQETQYF
TRBV2	TRBJ2-5	17	once	TRBD1	TGTGCCAGCAGCCTTAGGGACCCGGGACAGGGACGAGAGACCCAGTACTTC	CASSLRDPGQGRETQYF